This TCR beta chain was sequenced during a study of blood T cells in healthy people across ages. Findings and limits, study-wide: More naive CD4+ cells and higher diversity marked long-lived donors relative to aged donors. TCR beta diversity, measured per million T cells, fell in a roughly linear way with age. No one knew whether donors had CMV, which possibly confounded expanded clonotype changes.

This clonotype was recorded only once. What it binds is unknown. With a J-beta primer mix and a sample-barcoded 5' primer, a second PCR ran about 6 to 11 cycles. Via MiXCR, TCRdb re-called the 5' RACE reads, giving one row per CDR3 protein. The table includes some 1.6 million distinct CDR3 sequences, 30% to 40% detected once. The CDR3 is 15 amino acids. Germline CDR1 is SGDLS and CDR2 is YYNGEE. The germline V and J ends were trimmed by 0 bases and 1 base, with 11 bases remaining between them. The people who gave samples were healthy Caucasians from Russia, aged about 6 to 95. The receptor was derived from a woman aged 25 to 39 in good health. The sequencing input was blood. The chain uses TRBV9 and TRBJ2-7, with D perhaps being TRBD1 or TRBD2 (5 bases each). CDR3 sequence: CASSVDGTRSYEQYF. Written as DNA, the CDR3 is TGTGCCAGCAGCGTAGATGGGACGAGGTCCTACGAGCAGTACTTC.